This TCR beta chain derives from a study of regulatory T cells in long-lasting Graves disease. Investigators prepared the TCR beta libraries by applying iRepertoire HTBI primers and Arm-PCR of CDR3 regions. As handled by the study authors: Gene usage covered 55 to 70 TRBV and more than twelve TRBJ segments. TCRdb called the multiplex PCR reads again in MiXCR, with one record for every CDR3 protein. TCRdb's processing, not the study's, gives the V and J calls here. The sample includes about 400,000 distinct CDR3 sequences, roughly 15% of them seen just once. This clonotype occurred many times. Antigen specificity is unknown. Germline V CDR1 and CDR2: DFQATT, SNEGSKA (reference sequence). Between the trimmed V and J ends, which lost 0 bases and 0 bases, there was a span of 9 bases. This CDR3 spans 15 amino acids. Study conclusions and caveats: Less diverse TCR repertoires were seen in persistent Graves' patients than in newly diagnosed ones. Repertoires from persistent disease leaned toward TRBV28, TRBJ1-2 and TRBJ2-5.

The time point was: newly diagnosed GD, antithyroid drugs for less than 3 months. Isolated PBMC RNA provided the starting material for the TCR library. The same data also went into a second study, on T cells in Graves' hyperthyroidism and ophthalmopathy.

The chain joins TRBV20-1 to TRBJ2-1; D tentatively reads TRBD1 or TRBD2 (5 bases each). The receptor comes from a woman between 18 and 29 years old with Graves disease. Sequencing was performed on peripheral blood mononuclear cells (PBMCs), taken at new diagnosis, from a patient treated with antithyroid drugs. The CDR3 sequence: CSARDGAGSYNEQFF. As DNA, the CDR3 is TGCAGTGCTAGAGATGGGGCGGGCTCCTACAATGAGCAGTTCTTC.